This record covers a single TCR beta chain. CDR1 SEHNR and CDR2 FQNEAQ come from the germline V gene (reference sequence). The CDR3 spans 15 residues. The V and J ends lost 7 bases and 5 bases, in that order; junction bases with no gene match: 13. The data were taken from a study of blood T cell repertoires in COVID-19. Study background: Italy, Spain and the United States were the sources of the convalescent and acute COVID-19 samples. The cDNA or gDNA used as material had been derived from T cells, B-cell-depleted T cells, or PBMCs.

As handled by the study authors: Nucleated cell number was recorded as an estimate derived from reference gene primer amplification. Here immunoSEQ multiplex PCR was the method, and the copy in TCRdb shows in-frame clones only, minus some. From that table come the V and J calls and clone size; the DNA was used to work out D and trimming. Of about 200,000 clones listed, approximately 85% are singletons. The sequencing input was PBMCs or T cells enriched from blood (not recorded which). The chain joins TRBV7-9 to TRBJ2-5, with 7 bases aligning to TRBD2. This TCR was sampled from a middle-aged man with acute COVID-19. The CDR3 coding sequence is TGTGCCAGCACCCCAGCCCCGGGGGGTTGGGAGACCCAGTACTTC. Translation: CASTPAPGGWETQYF.